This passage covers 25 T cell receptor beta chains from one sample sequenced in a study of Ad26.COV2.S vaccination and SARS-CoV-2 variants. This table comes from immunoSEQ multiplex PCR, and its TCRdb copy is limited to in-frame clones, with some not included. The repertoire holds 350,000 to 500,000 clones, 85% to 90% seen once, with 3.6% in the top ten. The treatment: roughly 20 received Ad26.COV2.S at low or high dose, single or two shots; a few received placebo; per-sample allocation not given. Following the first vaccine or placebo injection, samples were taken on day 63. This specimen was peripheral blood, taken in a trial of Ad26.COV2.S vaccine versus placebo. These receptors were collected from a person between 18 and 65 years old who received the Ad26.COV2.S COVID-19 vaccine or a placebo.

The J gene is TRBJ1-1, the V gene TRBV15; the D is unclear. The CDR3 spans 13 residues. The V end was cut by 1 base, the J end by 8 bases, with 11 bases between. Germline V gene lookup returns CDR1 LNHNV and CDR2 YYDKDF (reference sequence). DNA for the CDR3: TGTGCCACCAGCAGAGTTTACAGCTCAGAAGCTTTCTTT. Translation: CATSRVYSSEAFF.

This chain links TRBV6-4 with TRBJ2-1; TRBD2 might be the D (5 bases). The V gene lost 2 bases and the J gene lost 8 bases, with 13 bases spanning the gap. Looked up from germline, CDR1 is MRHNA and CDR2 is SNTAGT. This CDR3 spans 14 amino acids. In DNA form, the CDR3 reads TGTGCCAGCAGTGACGGAGGACGTGGAGATGAGCAGTTCTTC. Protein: CASSDGGRGDEQFF.

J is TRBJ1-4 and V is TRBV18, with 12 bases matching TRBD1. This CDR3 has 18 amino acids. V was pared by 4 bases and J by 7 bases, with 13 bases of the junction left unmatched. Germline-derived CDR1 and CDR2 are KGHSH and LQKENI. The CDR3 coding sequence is TGTGCCAGCTCACTCTCTAGAGGGACAGGGGGCGCGAGTGAAAAACTGTTTTTT. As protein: CASSLSRGTGGASEKLFF.

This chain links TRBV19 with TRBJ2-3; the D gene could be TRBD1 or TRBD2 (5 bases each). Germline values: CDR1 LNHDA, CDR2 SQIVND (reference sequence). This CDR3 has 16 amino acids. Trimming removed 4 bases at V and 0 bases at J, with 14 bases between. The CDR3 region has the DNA TGTGCCAGTAGTAGTCTGAGGGACCCTAGCACAGATACGCAGTATTTT. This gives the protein CASSSLRDPSTDTQYF.

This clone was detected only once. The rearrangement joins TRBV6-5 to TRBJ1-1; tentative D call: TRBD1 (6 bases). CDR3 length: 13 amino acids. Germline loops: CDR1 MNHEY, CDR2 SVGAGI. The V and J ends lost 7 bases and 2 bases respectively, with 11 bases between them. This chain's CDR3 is CASKGGQNTEAFF. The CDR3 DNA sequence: TGTGCCAGCAAGGGGGGACAAAACACTGAAGCTTTCTTT.

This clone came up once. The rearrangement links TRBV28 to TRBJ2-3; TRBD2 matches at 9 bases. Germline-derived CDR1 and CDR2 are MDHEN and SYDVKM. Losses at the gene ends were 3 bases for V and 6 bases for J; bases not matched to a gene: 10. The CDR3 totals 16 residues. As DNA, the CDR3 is TGTGCCAGCAGTTTCTGGGTAGCGGGGGCCGGGGATACGCAGTATTTT. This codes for CASSFWVAGAGDTQYF.

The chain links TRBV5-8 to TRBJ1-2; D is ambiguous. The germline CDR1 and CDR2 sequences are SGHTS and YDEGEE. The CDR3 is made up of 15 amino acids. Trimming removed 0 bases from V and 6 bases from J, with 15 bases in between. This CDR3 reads CASSLAFWESDGYTF. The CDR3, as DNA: TGTGCCAGCAGCTTGGCATTTTGGGAGAGCGATGGCTACACCTTC.

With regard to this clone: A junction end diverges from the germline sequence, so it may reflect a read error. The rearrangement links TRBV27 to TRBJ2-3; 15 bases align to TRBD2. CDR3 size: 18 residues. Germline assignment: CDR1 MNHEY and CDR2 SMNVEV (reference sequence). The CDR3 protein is CASSLFRTSGGAADTQYF. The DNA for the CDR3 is TGTGCCAGCAGCTTATTCCGGACTAGCGGGGGGGCAGCAGATACGCAGTATTTT.

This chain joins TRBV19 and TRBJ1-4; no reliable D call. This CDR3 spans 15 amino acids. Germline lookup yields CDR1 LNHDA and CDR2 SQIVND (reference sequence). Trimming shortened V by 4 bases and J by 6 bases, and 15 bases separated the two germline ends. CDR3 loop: CASSTTPLPDEKLFF. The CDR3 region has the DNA TGTGCCAGTAGTACCACTCCGTTACCCGATGAAAAACTGTTTTTT.

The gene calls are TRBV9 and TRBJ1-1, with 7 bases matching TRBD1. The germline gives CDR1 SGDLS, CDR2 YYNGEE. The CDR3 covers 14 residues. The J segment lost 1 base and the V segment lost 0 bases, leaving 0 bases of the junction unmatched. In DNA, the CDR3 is TGTGCCAGCAGCGTAGCAGGGGGGAACACTGAAGCTTTCTTT. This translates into CASSVAGGNTEAFF.

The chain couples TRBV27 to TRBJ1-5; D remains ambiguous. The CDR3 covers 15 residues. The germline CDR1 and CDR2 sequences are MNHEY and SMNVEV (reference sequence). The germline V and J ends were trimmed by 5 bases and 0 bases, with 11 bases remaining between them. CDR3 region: CASSPRGYSNQPQHF. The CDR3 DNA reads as TGTGCCAGCAGTCCCAGAGGGTATAGCAATCAGCCCCAGCATTTT.

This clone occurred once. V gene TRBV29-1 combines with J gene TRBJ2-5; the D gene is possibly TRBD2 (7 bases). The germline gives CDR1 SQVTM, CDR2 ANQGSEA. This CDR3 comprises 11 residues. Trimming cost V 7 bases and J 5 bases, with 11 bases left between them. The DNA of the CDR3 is TGCAGCGCGGGGGGCCGGGAGACCCAGTACTTC. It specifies CSAGGRETQYF.

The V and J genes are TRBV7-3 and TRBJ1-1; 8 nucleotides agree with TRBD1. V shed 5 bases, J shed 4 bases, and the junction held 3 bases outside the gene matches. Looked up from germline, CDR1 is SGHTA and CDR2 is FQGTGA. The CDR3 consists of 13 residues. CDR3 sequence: CASSPDRATEAFF. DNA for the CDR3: TGTGCCAGCAGCCCGGACAGGGCCACTGAAGCTTTCTTT.

CDR3 bases: TGTGCCACCAGTGATTTGACAGGGTTAGGCACCGGGGAGCTGTTTTTT. It is translated as CATSDLTGLGTGELFF. V gene TRBV24-1 combines with J gene TRBJ2-2, with a possible D match to TRBD1 (6 bases). V was clipped by 0 bases and J by 4 bases, with 11 bases between them. Germline lookup yields CDR1 KGHDR and CDR2 SFDVKD. The CDR3 sequence is 16 residues long.

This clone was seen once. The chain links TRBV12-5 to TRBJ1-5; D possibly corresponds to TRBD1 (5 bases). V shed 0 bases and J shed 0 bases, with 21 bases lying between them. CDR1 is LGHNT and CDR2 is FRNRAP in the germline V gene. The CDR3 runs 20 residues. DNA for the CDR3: TGTGCTAGTGGTTTGGTACAAAGGCTCCGTGGGGGTTATAGCAATCAGCCCCAGCATTTT. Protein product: CASGLVQRLRGGYSNQPQHF.

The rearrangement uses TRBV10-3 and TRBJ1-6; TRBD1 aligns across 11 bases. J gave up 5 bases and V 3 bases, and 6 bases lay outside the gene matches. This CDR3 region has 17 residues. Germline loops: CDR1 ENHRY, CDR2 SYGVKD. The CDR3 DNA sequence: TGTGCCATCAGTGAACCCGGGACAGGGGGGGATAATTCACCCCTCCACTTT. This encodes CAISEPGTGGDNSPLHF.

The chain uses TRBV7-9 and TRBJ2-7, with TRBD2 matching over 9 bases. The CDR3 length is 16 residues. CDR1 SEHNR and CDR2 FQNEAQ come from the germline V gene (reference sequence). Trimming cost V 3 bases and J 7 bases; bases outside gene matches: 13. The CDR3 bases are TGTGCCAGCAGCTTCGGCAGAGGACTAGCGCGGTGGGAGCAGTACTTC. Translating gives CASSFGRGLARWEQYF. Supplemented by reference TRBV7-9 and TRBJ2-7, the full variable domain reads DTGVSQNPRHKITKRGQNVTFRCDPISEHNRLYWYRQTLGQGPEFLTYFQNEAQLEKSRLLSDRFSAERPKGSFSTLEIQRTEQGDSAMYLCASSFGRGLARWEQYFGPGTRLTVT.

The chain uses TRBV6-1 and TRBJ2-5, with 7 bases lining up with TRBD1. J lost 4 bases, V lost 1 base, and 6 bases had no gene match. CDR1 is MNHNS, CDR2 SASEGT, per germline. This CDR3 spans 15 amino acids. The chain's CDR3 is CASSEGTGILETQYF. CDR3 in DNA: TGTGCCAGCAGTGAAGGGACAGGCATCTTAGAGACCCAGTACTTC.

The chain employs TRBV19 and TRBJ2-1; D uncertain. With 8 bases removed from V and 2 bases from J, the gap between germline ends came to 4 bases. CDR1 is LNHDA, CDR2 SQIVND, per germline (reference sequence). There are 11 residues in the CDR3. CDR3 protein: CASRAYNEQFF. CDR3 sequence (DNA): TGTGCCAGTCGGGCCTACAATGAGCAGTTCTTC.

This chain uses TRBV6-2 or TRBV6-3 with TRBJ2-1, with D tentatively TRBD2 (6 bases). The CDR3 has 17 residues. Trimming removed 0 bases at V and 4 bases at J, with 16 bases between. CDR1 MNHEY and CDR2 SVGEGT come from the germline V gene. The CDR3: CASSYSIGGALYNEQFF. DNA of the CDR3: TGTGCCAGCAGTTACTCGATCGGGGGAGCCCTATACAATGAGCAGTTCTTC.

The CDR3 sequence is CASSWSVRGMDGYTF. CDR3 sequence (DNA): TGTGCCAGCAGCTGGTCCGTTAGGGGGATGGATGGCTACACCTTC. V and J are TRBV2 and TRBJ1-2, with D perhaps TRBD1 (6 bases). CDR3 length: 15 amino acids. CDR1 is SNHLY, CDR2 FYNNEI, per germline. V dropped 6 bases and J dropped 6 bases, with 20 bases sitting between them.

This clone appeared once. The CDR3 reads CASSSGTATYEQYF. The CDR3 DNA is TGTGCCAGCAGCTCCGGGACCGCTACCTACGAGCAGTACTTC. This chain joins TRBV3-1 (or the pseudogene TRBV3-2) and TRBJ2-7; TRBD1 or TRBD2 may be the D gene (5 bases each). Germline CDR1 is LGHDT and CDR2 is YNNKEL (reference sequence). The germline V and J ends were trimmed by 5 bases and 2 bases, with 13 bases remaining between them. This CDR3 is built from 14 residues.

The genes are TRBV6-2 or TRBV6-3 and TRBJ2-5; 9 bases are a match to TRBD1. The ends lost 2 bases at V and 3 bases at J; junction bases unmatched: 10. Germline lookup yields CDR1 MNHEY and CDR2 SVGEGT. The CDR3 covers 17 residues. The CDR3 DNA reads TGTGCCAGCAGTTACGCCACAGGGGGCACTCTGAAAGAGACCCAGTACTTC. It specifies CASSYATGGTLKETQYF.

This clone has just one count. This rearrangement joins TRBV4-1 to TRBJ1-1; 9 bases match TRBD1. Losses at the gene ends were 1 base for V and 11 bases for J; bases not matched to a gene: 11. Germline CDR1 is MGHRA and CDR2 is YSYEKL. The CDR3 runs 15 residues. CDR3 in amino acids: CASSQVIGDRVRAFF. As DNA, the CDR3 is TGCGCCAGCAGCCAAGTGATCGGGGACAGGGTGAGGGCTTTCTTT.

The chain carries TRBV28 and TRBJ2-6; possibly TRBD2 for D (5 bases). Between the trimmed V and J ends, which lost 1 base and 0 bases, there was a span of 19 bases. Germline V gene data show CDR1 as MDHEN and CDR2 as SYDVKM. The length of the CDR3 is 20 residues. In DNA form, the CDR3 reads TGTGCCAGCAGTTTATCACCTCTTCGGGGTTCCAGCTCTGGGGCCAACGTCCTGACTTTC. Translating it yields CASSLSPLRGSSSGANVLTF. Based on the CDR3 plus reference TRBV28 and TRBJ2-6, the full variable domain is DVKVTQSSRYLVKRTGEKVFLECVQDMDHENMFWYRQDPGLGLRLIYFSYDVKMKEKGDIPEGYSVSREKKERFSLILESASTNQTSMYLCASSLSPLRGSSSGANVLTFGAGSRLTVL.